This T cell receptor beta chain appears in the sequencing data of a study of T cell repertoires in cytomegalovirus infection. Across the whole study: It was the public TCR beta signatures that indicated both CMV infection and matching HLA type.

CDR1 is SGHVS and CDR2 is FNYEAQ in the germline V gene. The CDR3 spans 19 residues. Between the trimmed V and J ends, which lost 2 bases and 2 bases, there was a span of 21 bases. This clonotype has just one count. Its antigen is unknown. TCRdb analysed the reads with MiXCR anew, one entry per CDR3 protein. The sample has 230,000 or so distinct CDR3 sequences, 35% to 40% seen once. The sequence derives from a human donor in good health (CMV status not recorded). Some clones in this sample may be carry-over from other donors' samples. This specimen consisted of CD8+ T cells from cultured PBMCs, obtained from culture after CMV antigen stimulation. V is TRBV7-6 and J is TRBJ2-2, with D maybe TRBD2 (6 bases). CDR3 in amino acids: CASSLSLVRLAQNTGELFF. For the CDR3, the DNA is TGTGCCAGCAGCTTAAGTTTGGTGCGGCTAGCGCAAAACACCGGGGAGCTGTTTTTT.